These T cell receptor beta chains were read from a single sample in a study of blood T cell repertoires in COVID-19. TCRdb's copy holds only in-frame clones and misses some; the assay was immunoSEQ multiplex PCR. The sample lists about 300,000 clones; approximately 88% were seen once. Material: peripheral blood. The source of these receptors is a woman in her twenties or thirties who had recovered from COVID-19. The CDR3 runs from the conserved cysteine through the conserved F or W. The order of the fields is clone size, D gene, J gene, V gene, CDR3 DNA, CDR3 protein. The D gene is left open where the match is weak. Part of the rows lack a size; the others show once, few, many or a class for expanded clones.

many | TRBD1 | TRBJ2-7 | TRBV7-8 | TGTGCCAGCAGCGTCGACAGGGTCGAGCAGTACTTC | CASSVDRVEQYF
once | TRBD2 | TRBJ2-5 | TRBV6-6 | TGTGCCAGCAGGAATAGACTAGCGGGTCGGGAGACCCAGTACTTC | CASRNRLAGRETQYF
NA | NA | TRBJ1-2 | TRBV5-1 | TGCGCCAGCAGCTCTCAAACCGGGAGGCGGGGTAACTATGGCTACACCTTC | CASSSQTGRRGNYGYTF
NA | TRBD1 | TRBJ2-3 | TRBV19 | TGTGCCAGTAAAAAAACCGGGACAGCTAGCACAGATACGCAGTATTTT | CASKKTGTASTDTQYF
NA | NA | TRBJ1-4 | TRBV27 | TGTGCCAGCAAGGGGAATGAAAAACTGTTTTTT | CASKGNEKLFF
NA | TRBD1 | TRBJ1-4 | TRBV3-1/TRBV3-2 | TGTGCCAGCAGCCAAGATTCTAGGGGGCGAGAAAAACTGTTTTTT | CASSQDSRGREKLFF
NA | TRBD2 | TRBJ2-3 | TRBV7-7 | TGTGCCAGCAGCTTAGATCGGGGGGGACTTAGCACAGATACGCAGTATTTT | CASSLDRGGLSTDTQYF
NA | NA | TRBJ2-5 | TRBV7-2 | TGTGCCAGCACCTTGAGCGGAGGGCGGGAGACCCAGTACTTC | CASTLSGGRETQYF
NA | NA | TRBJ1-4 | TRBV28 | TGTGCCAGCAGGAACAGTGATGCAACTAATGAAAAACTGTTTTTT | CASRNSDATNEKLFF
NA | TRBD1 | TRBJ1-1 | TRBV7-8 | TGTGCCAGCAGCTTTCTCGGGACAGGGAGCACTGAAGCTTTCTTT | CASSFLGTGSTEAFF
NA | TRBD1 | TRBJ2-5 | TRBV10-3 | TGTGCCATCAGTGACCCCGGGGGACAGGGGGAGACCCAGTACTTC | CAISDPGGQGETQYF
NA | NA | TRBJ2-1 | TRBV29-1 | TGCAGCGGTAATCTACAGGGCTACAATGAGCAGTTCTTC | CSGNLQGYNEQFF
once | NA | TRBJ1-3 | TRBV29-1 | TGCAGCGTTGAAGATCTAAGGAGAGAGACTGGAAACACCATATATTTT | CSVEDLRRETGNTIYF
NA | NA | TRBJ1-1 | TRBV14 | TGTGCCAGCAGCCAAAAGGTGCACAGTGAAGCTTTCTTT | CASSQKVHSEAFF
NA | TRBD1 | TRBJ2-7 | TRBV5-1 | TGCGCCAGCAGGAATACTTTTTCGGACAGGGGACAATCCTACGAGCAGTACTTC | CASRNTFSDRGQSYEQYF
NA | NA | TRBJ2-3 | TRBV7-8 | TGTGCCAGCAGCTTAGCCGGGGGGCAACAAGATACGCAGTATTTT | CASSLAGGQQDTQYF
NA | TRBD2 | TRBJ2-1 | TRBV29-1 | TGCAGCGTTGAAGATCTTGGGGGGGGGACGTACAATGAGCAGTTCTTC | CSVEDLGGGTYNEQFF
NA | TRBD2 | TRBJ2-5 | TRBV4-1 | TGCGCCAGCAGCCCGGGGACTAGCGGGGGGGTCGAGACCCAGTACTTC | CASSPGTSGGVETQYF
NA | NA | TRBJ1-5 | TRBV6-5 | TGTGCCAGCAGCCCCGACAGCAACAATCAGCCCCAGCATTTT | CASSPDSNNQPQHF
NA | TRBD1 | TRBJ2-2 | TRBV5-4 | TGTGCCAGCAGCCGGGGACAGGGAATGTCCGGGGAGCTGTTTTTT | CASSRGQGMSGELFF
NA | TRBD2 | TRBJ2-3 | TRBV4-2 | TGTGCCAGCAGCCAAGAGTTCGTGGCGGGGGGGCTCGGCACAGATACGCAGTATTTT | CASSQEFVAGGLGTDTQYF
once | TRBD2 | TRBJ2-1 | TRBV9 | TGTGCCAGCAGCGCCGCCGGGACTAGCGGTAATTACAATGAGCAGTTCTTC | CASSAAGTSGNYNEQFF
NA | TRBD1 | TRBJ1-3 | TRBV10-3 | TGTGCCATCAGTGAACAAGACAGGGAAGGAAACACCATATATTTT | CAISEQDREGNTIYF
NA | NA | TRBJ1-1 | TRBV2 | TGTGCCAGCGGACAGCTGAACACTGAAGCTTTCTTT | CASGQLNTEAFF
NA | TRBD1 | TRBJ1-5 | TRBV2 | TGTGCCAGCAGTTACGGACAGGGGGTTCAGCCCCAGCATTTT | CASSYGQGVQPQHF
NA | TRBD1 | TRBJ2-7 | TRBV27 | TGTGCCAGCAGTCTCAAAGACAGGGGCGAGCAGTACTTC | CASSLKDRGEQYF
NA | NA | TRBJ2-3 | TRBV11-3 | TGTGCCAGCAGCCCTAAGAGGGGGGGTTTCGGCACAGATACGCAGTATTTT | CASSPKRGGFGTDTQYF
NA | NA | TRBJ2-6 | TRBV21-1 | TGTGCCAGCAGCGTACACAGGTTCTCTGGGGCCAACGTCCTGACTTTC | CASSVHRFSGANVLTF
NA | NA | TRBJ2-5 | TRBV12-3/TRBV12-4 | TGTGCCACCCATTCTAGACCTGGGGAGACCCAGTACTTC | CATHSRPGETQYF
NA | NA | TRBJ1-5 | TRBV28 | TGTGCCAGCACCTCAGTAGCCTACAATCAGCCCCAGCATTTT | CASTSVAYNQPQHF